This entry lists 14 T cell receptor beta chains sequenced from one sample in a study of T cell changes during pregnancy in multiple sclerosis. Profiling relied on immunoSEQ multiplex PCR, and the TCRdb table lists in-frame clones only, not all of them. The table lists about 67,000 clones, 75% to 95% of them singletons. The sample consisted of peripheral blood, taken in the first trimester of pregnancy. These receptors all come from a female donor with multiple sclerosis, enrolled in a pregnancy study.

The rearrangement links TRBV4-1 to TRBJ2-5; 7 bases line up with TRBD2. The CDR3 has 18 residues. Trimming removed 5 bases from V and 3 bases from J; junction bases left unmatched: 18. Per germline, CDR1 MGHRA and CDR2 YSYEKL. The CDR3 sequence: CASSSRAQVGGEKETQYF. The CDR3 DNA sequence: TGCGCCAGCAGCTCCCGAGCTCAGGTGGGAGGGGAAAAAGAGACCCAGTACTTC.

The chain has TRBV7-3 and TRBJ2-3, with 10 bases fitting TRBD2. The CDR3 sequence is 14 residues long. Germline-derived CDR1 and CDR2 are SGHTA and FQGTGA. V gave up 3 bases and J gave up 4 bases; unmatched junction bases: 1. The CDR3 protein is CASSFSGGADTQYF. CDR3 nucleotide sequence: TGTGCCAGCAGCTTCAGCGGGGGGGCAGATACGCAGTATTTT. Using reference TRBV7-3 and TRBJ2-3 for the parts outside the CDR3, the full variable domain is GAGVSQTPSNKVTEKGKYVELRCDPISGHTALYWYRQSLGQGPEFLIYFQGTGAADDSGLPNDRFFAVRPEGSVSTLKIQRTERGDSAVYLCASSFSGGADTQYFGPGTRLTVL.

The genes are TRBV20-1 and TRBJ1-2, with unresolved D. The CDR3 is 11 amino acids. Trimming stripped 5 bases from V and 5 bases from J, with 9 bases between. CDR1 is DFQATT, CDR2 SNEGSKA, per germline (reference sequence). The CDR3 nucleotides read TGCAGTGCTGAGGCGTGGTATGGCTACACCTTC. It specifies CSAEAWYGYTF.

CDR3 residues: CASSLGGQALEGEQFF. The DNA for the CDR3 is TGCGCCAGCAGCTTGGGGGGACAGGCCCTCGAGGGTGAGCAGTTCTTC. The genes are TRBV5-1 and TRBJ2-1; the match to TRBD1 covers 8 bases. Per the germline V gene, CDR1 is SGHRS and CDR2 is YFSETQ. V shed 0 bases, J shed 9 bases, and the junction held 11 bases outside the gene matches. The length of the CDR3 is 16 residues.

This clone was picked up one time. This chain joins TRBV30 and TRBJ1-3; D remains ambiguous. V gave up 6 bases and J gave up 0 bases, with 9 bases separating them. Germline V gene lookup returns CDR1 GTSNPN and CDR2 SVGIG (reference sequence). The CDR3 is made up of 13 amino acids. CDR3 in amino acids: CACKQSSGNTIYF. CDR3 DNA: TGTGCCTGTAAACAGAGCTCTGGAAACACCATATATTTT.

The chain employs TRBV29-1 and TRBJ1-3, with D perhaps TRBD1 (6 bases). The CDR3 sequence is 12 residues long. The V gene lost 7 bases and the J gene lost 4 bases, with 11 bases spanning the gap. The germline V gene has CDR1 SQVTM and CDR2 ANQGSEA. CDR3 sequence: CSGTVNGNTIYF. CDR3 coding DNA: TGCAGCGGGACAGTAAACGGAAACACCATATATTTT.

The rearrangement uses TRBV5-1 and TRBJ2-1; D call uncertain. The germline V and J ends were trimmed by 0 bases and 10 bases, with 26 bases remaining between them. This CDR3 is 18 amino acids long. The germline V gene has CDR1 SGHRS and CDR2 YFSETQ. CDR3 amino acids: CASSLVRLSGVGNHEQFF. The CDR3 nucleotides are TGCGCCAGCAGCTTGGTAAGACTTAGTGGCGTGGGTAATCACGAGCAGTTCTTC.

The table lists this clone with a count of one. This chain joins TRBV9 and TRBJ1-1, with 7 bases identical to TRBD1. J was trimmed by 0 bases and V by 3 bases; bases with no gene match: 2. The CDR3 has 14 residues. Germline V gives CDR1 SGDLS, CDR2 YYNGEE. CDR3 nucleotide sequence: TGTGCCAGCAGCGCGGGACAGCTGAACACTGAAGCTTTCTTT. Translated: CASSAGQLNTEAFF. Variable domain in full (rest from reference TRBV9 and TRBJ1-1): DSGVTQTPKHLITATGQRVTLRCSPRSGDLSVYWYQQSLDQGLQFLIQYYNGEERAKGNILERFSAQQFPDLHSELNLSSLELGDSALYFCASSAGQLNTEAFFGQGTRLTVV.

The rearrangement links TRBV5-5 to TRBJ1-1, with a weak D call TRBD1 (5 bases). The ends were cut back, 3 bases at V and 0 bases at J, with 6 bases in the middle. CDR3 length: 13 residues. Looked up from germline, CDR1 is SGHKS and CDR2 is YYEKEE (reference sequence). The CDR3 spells CASSSRVNTEAFF. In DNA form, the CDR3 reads TGTGCCAGCAGCTCCAGGGTGAACACTGAAGCTTTCTTT.

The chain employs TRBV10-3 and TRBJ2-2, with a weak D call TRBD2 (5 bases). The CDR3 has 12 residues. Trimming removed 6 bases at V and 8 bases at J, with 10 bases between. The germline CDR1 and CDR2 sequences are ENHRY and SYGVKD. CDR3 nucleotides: TGTGCCATCAGGAGGGAAGGGGGGGAGCTGTTTTTT. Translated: CAIRREGGELFF.

CDR3 nucleotides: TGTGCCAGCAGGTTGGACTTAAATAATGAAAAACTGTTTTTT. Protein sequence: CASRLDLNNEKLFF. V usage is TRBV6-1 and J usage is TRBJ1-4; D uncertain. V dropped 6 bases and J dropped 4 bases, with 12 bases sitting between them. Germline V gives CDR1 MNHNS, CDR2 SASEGT. The CDR3 has 14 residues.

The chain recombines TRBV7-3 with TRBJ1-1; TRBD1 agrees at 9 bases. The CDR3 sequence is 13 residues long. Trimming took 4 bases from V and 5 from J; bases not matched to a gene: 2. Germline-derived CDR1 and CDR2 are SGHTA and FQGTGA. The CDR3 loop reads CASSSGQGTEAFF. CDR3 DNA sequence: TGTGCCAGCAGCTCAGGACAGGGGACTGAAGCTTTCTTT. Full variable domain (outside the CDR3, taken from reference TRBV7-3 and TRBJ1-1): GAGVSQTPSNKVTEKGKYVELRCDPISGHTALYWYRQSLGQGPEFLIYFQGTGAADDSGLPNDRFFAVRPEGSVSTLKIQRTERGDSAVYLCASSSGQGTEAFFGQGTRLTVV.

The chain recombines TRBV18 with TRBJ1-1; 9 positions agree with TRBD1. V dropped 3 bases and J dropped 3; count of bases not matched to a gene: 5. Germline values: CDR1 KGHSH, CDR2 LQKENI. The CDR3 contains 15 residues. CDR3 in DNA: TGTGCCAGCTCACCCCCCGGACAGGGGTACACTGAAGCTTTCTTT. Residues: CASSPPGQGYTEAFF.

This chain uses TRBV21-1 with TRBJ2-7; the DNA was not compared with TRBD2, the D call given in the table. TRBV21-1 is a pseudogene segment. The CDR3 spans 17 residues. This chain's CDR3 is CASSPGTSGVRGKEQYF. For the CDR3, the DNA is TGTGCCAGCAGCCCTGGGACTAGCGGGGTACGGGGGAAAGAGCAGTACTTC.